Each of the 11 T cell receptor beta chains below was sequenced from the same sample in a study of neurological immune-mediated disorders. MiXCR, applied by TCRdb to the 5' RACE reads, yields one record per CDR3 protein. The profile covers some 28,000 distinct CDR3 sequences, with 12% appearing a single time and 6% to 8.5% taken by the ten largest. The sequencing sample was made of PBMCs. The receptors originated from a man aged 60-69 years in good health.

This clonotype came up many times. The rearrangement joins TRBV10-3 to TRBJ1-1; D is possibly TRBD1 (5 bases). CDR3 length equals 13 residues. V shed 7 bases and J shed 3 bases, with 12 bases lying between them. Germline V gene data show CDR1 as ENHRY and CDR2 as SYGVKD. The CDR3 sequence: CAIKAGWDTEAFF. CDR3 nucleotide sequence: TGTGCCATCAAAGCAGGGTGGGACACTGAAGCTTTCTTT.

The table lists this clonotype with many counts. The gene calls are TRBV12-3 or TRBV12-4 and TRBJ2-3; TRBD1 matches 8 bases. CDR3 length equals 14 residues. V lost 6 bases, J lost 4 bases, and 6 bases stayed unmatched. CDR3 in DNA: TGTGCCAGCAGCCCGACAGGGGTCGCAGATACGCAGTATTTT. It yields the protein CASSPTGVADTQYF.

This clonotype has a count of ten or more. The chain employs TRBV7-2 and TRBJ2-3, with a weak D call TRBD2 (5 bases). Germline assignment: CDR1 SGHTA and CDR2 FQGNSA. The CDR3 contains 14 residues. V was shortened by 3 bases and J by 2 bases, with 9 bases between the two germline ends. CDR3: CASSLGESTDTQYF. DNA of the CDR3: TGTGCCAGCAGCTTGGGAGAGTCCACAGATACGCAGTATTTT. The complete variable domain, with remaining parts taken from reference TRBV7-2 and TRBJ2-3, reads GAGVSQSPSNKVTEKGKDVELRCDPISGHTALYWYRQSLGQGLEFLIYFQGNSAPDKSGLPSDRFSAERTGGSVSTLTIQRTQQEDSAVYLCASSLGESTDTQYFGPGTRLTVL.

This clonotype came up many times. The chain carries TRBV2 and TRBJ2-3, with 14 bases that match TRBD2. Per germline, CDR1 SNHLY and CDR2 FYNNEI. The V gene end was trimmed by 4 bases and the J gene end by 6 bases; junction bases not matched to a gene: 3. This CDR3 spans 15 amino acids. The CDR3 nucleotides are TGTGCCAGCAGTGGACTAGCGGGAGGGCTGGATACGCAGTATTTT. The encoded protein is CASSGLAGGLDTQYF. Complete variable domain (other parts from reference TRBV2 and TRBJ2-3): EPEVTQTPSHQVTQMGQEVILRCVPISNHLYFYWYRQILGQKVEFLVSFYNNEISEKSEIFDDQFSVERPDGSNFTLKIRSTKLEDSAMYFCASSGLAGGLDTQYFGPGTRLTVL.

This clonotype was seen at least ten times. This chain uses TRBV15 with TRBJ1-1, with 10 nucleotides matching TRBD1. With 5 bases clipped from V and 5 bases from J, the junction kept 2 bases outside the gene matches. Germline loops: CDR1 LNHNV, CDR2 YYDKDF (reference sequence). The CDR3 loop spans 13 amino acids. The CDR3 DNA reads TGTGCCACCAGCCGGGACAGGGGTACTGAAGCTTTCTTT. Amino acid sequence: CATSRDRGTEAFF. Complete variable domain (other parts from reference TRBV15 and TRBJ1-1): DAMVIQNPRYQVTQFGKPVTLSCSQTLNHNVMYWYQQKSSQAPKLLFHYYDKDFNNEADTPDNFQSRRPNTSFCFLDIRSPGLGDTAMYLCATSRDRGTEAFFGQGTRLTVV.

Only a few counts were recorded for this clonotype. This chain links TRBV2 with TRBJ1-4; D uncertain. Germline V gene data show CDR1 as SNHLY and CDR2 as FYNNEI. The CDR3 has 12 amino acids. Trimming removed 10 bases from V and 3 bases from J, with 9 bases in between. CDR3 in DNA: TGTGCCACGTCGCGGCCTAATGAAAAACTGTTTTTT. It specifies CATSRPNEKLFF.

This clonotype was seen at least ten times. J is TRBJ2-3 and V is TRBV15; D is unresolved. The CDR3 runs 13 residues. V dropped 5 bases and J dropped 4 bases, with 10 bases sitting between them. In germline, CDR1 is LNHNV, CDR2 YYDKDF (reference sequence). This CDR3 is CATSSRSSDTQYF. The CDR3 DNA reads as TGTGCCACCAGCTCTAGGAGTTCAGATACGCAGTATTTT. Complete variable domain (other parts from reference TRBV15 and TRBJ2-3): DAMVIQNPRYQVTQFGKPVTLSCSQTLNHNVMYWYQQKSSQAPKLLFHYYDKDFNNEADTPDNFQSRRPNTSFCFLDIRSPGLGDTAMYLCATSSRSSDTQYFGPGTRLTVL.

This clonotype has a count of ten or more. The V and J genes are TRBV20-1 and TRBJ1-6; D gene uncertain. CDR1 and CDR2 (germline): DFQATT, SNEGSKA (reference sequence). The CDR3 sequence is 13 residues long. Trimming took off 4 bases at V and 9 bases at J, with 13 bases between the two ends. The CDR3 DNA is TGCAGTGCTAATTTAGGCGCTGGTTCACCCCTCCACTTT. Translating it yields CSANLGAGSPLHF.

This clonotype is medium-sized in the sample. The chain has TRBV5-1 and TRBJ2-7; TRBD1 agrees at 8 bases. V dropped 2 bases and J dropped 1; count of bases not matched to a gene: 2. This CDR3 comprises 14 residues. Germline values: CDR1 SGHRS, CDR2 YFSETQ. CDR3 amino acids: CASSLRQGSYEQYF. The CDR3 DNA sequence: TGCGCCAGCAGCTTACGACAGGGGTCCTACGAGCAGTACTTC.

Comments on this clonotype: A much larger clone is a single base away; this may be a read error. The chain recombines TRBV6-7 with TRBJ2-7; 7 bases agree with TRBD1. TRBV6-7 carries the ORF label, with uncertain function. The CDR3 spans 17 residues. V lost 2 bases and J lost 4; bases outside the gene matches: 14. CDR3: CASSYGDQDRFSYEQYF. The DNA for the CDR3 is TGTGCCAGCAGTTACGGGGACCAGGACAGGTTCTCATACGAGCAGTACTTC.

This clonotype was seen at least ten times. The chain links TRBV7-8 to TRBJ2-7, with D perhaps matching TRBD2 (5 bases). Germline assignment: CDR1 SGHVS and CDR2 FQNEAQ. The V and J ends lost 5 bases and 2 bases respectively, with 16 bases between them. The CDR3 sequence is 15 residues long. Here the CDR3 DNA reads TGTGCCAGCAGCCCGGTCGCGGGTATAACCTACGAGCAGTACTTC. Encoded protein: CASSPVAGITYEQYF. Complete variable domain (other parts from reference TRBV7-8 and TRBJ2-7): GAGVSQSPRYKVAKRGQDVALRCDPISGHVSLFWYQQALGQGPEFLTYFQNEAQLDKSGLPSDRFFAERPEGSVSTLKIQRTQQEDSAVYLCASSPVAGITYEQYFGPGTRLTVT.